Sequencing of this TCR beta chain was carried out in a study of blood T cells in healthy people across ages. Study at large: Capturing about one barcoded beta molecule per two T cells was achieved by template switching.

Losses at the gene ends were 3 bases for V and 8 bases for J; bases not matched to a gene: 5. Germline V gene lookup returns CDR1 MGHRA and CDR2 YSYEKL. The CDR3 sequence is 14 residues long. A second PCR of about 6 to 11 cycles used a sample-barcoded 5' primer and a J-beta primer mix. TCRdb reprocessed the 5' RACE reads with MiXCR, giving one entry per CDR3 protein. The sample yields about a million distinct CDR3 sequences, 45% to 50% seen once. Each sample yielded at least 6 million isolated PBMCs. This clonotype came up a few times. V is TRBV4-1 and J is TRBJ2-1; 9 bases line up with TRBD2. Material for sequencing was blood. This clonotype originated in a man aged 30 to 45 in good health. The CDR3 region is CASSQLLAGDEQFF. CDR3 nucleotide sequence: TGCGCCAGCAGCCAGCTACTAGCGGGCGATGAGCAGTTCTTC.